This T cell receptor (beta chain) was sequenced for a study of cytomegalovirus exposure and HLA in healthy donors. Study in general: The same platform was used for the roughly 130 validation repertoires as for the approximately 730 first-cohort repertoires, as reported in a later analysis. General study findings and limits: That first-cohort TCR clusters tended to co-occur in the 100 to 150 validation repertoires was found in a later analysis.

The donors were part of the validation cohort of roughly 110 subjects. That cohort was separate from the first cohort, which comprised about 670 subjects. This clone was seen a few times. Its antigen remains unidentified. Profiled with immunoSEQ multiplex PCR; TCRdb holds only in-frame clones, not every one. The sample has roughly 330,000 clones, roughly nine tenths seen once. This clonotype was sampled from a woman aged 25 to 39 in good health and CMV-seropositive. The sequenced material came from PBMCs.

The CDR3 region has the DNA TGTGCCAGCAGTTGGGCCCAGCATTTT. It is translated as CASSWAQHF. This chain joins TRBV28 and TRBJ1-5; D not resolved. The CDR3 totals 9 residues. Germline V gene sequence: CDR1 MDHEN, CDR2 SYDVKM. The V end was cut by 4 bases, the J end by 11 bases, with 3 bases between.